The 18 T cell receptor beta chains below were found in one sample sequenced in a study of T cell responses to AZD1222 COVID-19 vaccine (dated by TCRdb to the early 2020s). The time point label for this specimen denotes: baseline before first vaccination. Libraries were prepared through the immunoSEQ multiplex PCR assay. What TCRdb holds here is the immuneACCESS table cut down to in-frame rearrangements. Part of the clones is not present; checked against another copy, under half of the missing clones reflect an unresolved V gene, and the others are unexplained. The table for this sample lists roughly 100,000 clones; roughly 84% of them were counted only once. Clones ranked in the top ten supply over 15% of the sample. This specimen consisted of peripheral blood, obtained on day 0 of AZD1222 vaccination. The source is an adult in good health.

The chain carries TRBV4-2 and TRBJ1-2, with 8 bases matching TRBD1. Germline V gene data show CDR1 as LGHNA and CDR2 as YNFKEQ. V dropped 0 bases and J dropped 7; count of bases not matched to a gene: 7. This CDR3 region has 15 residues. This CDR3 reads CASSQDRGLSRGYTF. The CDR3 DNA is TGTGCCAGCAGCCAAGACAGGGGGCTTTCTCGTGGCTACACCTTC.

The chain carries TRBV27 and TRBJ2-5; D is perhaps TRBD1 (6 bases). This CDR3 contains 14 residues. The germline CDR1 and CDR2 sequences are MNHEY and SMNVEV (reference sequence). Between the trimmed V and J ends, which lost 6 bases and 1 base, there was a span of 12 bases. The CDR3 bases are TGTGCCAGCAGCCTCCTGGACAGCCAAGAGACCCAGTACTTC. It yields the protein CASSLLDSQETQYF.

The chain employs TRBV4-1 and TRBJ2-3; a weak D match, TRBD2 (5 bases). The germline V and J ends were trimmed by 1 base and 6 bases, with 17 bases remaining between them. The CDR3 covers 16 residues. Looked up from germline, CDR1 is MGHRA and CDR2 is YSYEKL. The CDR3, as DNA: TGCGCCAGCAGCCAAGGTTCGGGGATTGATAAGGATACGCAGTATTTT. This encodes CASSQGSGIDKDTQYF.

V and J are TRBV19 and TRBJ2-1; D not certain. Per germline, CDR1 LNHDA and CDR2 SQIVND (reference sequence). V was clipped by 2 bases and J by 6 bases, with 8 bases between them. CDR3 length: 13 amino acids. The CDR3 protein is CASSIRNPNEQFF. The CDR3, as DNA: TGTGCCAGTAGTATACGGAACCCCAATGAGCAGTTCTTC.

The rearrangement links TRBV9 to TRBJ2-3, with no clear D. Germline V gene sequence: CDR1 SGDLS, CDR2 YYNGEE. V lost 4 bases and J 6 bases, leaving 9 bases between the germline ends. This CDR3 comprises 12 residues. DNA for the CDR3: TGTGCCAGCAGCTCCCAAAGGGATACGCAGTATTTT. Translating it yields CASSSQRDTQYF.

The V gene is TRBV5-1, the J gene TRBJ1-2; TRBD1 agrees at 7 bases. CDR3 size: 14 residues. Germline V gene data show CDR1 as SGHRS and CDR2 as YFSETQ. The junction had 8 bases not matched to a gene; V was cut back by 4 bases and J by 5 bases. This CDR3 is CASSEYQGGYGYTF. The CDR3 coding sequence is TGCGCCAGCAGCGAGTACCAGGGGGGTTATGGCTACACCTTC.

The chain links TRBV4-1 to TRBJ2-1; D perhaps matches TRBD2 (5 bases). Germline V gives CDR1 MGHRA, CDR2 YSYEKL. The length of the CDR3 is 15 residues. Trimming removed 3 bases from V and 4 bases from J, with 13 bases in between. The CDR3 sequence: CASSHPPRGYNEQFF. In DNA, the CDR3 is TGCGCCAGCAGCCACCCTCCCCGAGGGTACAATGAGCAGTTCTTC.

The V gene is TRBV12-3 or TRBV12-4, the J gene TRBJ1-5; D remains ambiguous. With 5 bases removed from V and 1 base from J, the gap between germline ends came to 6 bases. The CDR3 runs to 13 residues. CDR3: CASSPASNQPQHF. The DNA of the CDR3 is TGTGCCAGCAGTCCGGCAAGCAATCAGCCCCAGCATTTT.

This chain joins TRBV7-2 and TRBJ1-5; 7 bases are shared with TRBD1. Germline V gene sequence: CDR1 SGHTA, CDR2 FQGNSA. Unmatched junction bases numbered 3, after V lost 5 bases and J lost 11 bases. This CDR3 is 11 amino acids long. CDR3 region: CASSPRGSQHF. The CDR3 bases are TGTGCCAGCAGCCCCAGGGGGTCCCAGCATTTT.

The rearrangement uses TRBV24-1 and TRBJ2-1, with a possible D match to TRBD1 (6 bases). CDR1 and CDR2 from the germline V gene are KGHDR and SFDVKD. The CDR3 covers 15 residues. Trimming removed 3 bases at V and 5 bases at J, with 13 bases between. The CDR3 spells CATSDEGERDNEQFF. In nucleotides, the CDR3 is TGTGCCACCAGTGATGAGGGGGAGAGGGACAATGAGCAGTTCTTC.

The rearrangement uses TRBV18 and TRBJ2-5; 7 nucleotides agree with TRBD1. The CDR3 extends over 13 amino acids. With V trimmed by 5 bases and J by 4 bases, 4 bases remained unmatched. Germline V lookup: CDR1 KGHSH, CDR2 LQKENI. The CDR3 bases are TGTGCCAGCTCAGTCGGACAGGCAGAGACCCAGTACTTC. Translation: CASSVGQAETQYF. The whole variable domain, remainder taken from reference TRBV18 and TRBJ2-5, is NAGVMQNPRHLVRRRGQEARLRCSPMKGHSHVYWYRQLPEEGLKFMVYLQKENIIDESGMPKERFSAEFPKEGPSILRIQQVVRGDSAAYFCASSVGQAETQYFGPGTRLLVL.

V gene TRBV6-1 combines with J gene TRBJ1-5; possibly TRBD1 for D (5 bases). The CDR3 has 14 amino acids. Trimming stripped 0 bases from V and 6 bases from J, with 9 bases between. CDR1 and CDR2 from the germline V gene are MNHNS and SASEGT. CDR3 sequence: CASSEARQLQPQHF. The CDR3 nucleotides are TGTGCCAGCAGTGAAGCGCGACAGCTTCAGCCCCAGCATTTT.

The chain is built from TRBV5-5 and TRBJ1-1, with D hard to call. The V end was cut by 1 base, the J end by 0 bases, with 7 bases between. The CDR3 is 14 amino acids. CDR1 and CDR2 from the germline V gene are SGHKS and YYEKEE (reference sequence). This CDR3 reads CASSLTVMNTEAFF. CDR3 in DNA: TGTGCCAGCAGCTTGACAGTGATGAACACTGAAGCTTTCTTT.

The CDR3 reads CASSLQGRNTEAFF. The DNA for the CDR3 is TGTGCCAGCAGCTTACAGGGGCGGAACACTGAAGCTTTCTTT. The chain carries TRBV7-9 and TRBJ1-1; D is perhaps TRBD1 (6 bases). The CDR3 extends over 14 amino acids. The germline V gene has CDR1 SEHNR and CDR2 FQNEAQ (reference sequence). V dropped 2 bases and J dropped 1 base, with 8 bases sitting between them.

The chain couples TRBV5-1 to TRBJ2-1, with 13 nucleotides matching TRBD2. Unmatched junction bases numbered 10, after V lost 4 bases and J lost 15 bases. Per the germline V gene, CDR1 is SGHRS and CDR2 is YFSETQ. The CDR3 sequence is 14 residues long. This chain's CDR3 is CASSHGTSGIPGFF. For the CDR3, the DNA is TGCGCCAGCAGCCATGGGACTAGCGGGATCCCGGGGTTCTTC.

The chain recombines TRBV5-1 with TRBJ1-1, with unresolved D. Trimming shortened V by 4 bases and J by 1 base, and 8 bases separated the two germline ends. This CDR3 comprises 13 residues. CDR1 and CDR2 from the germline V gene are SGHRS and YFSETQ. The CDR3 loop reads CASSVQENTEAFF. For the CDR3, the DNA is TGCGCCAGCAGCGTTCAAGAGAACACTGAAGCTTTCTTT. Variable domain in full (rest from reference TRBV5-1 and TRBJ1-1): KAGVTQTPRYLIKTRGQQVTLSCSPISGHRSVSWYQQTPGQGLQFLFEYFSETQRNKGNFPGRFSGRQFSNSRSEMNVSTLELGDSALYLCASSVQENTEAFFGQGTRLTVV.

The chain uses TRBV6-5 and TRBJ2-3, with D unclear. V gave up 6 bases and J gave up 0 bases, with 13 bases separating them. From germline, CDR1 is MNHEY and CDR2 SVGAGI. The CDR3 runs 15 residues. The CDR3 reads CASRQVRSSTDTQYF. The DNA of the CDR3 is TGTGCCAGCAGGCAGGTGAGATCTAGCACAGATACGCAGTATTTT.

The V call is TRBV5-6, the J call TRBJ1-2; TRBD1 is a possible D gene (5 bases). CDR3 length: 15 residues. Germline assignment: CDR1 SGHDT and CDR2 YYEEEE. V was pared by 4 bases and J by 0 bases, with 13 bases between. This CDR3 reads CASSPPWDANYGYTF. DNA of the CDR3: TGTGCCAGCAGCCCCCCTTGGGACGCTAACTATGGCTACACCTTC.